One sample yielded the 4 T cell receptor beta chains listed below, sequenced in a study of T cell responses to AZD1222 COVID-19 vaccine. The table came from immunoSEQ multiplex PCR; TCRdb's copy has only in-frame clones and leaves some out. The table includes approximately 140,000 clones, approximately 95% detected once. The sequenced sample was peripheral blood, obtained on day 0 of MenACWY control vaccination. Every receptor here comes from an adult in good health.

The chain joins TRBV7-2 to TRBJ1-1; no clear D gene. Trimming removed 2 bases from V and 1 base from J, with 5 bases in between. The CDR3 consists of 13 residues. The germline V gene has CDR1 SGHTA and CDR2 FQGNSA. The CDR3 spells CASSLYRNTEAFF. The CDR3 nucleotides are TGTGCCAGCAGCTTATACAGGAACACTGAAGCTTTCTTT.

Only one count was recorded for this clone. This sequence joins TRBV27 and TRBJ2-1; 15 bases are a match to TRBD2. The J segment lost 4 bases and the V segment lost 4 bases, leaving 8 bases of the junction unmatched. The CDR3 loop spans 18 amino acids. Germline assignment: CDR1 MNHEY and CDR2 SMNVEV (reference sequence). This CDR3 reads CASSSGLAGGPKYNEQFF. CDR3 nucleotides: TGTGCCAGCAGTTCGGGACTAGCGGGAGGCCCGAAGTACAATGAGCAGTTCTTC.

The J gene is TRBJ2-1, the V gene TRBV27; the D is unclear. The CDR3 runs 12 residues. CDR1 and CDR2 from the germline V gene are MNHEY and SMNVEV (reference sequence). V was shortened by 6 bases and J by 15 bases, with 18 bases between the two germline ends. The CDR3 nucleotides are TGTGCCAGCAGAGGACCTCGGCCATTCACGTTCTTC. Translation: CASRGPRPFTFF.

The CDR3 DNA reads as TGCGCCAGCAGCCCAACCTCACTTAACTATGGCTACACCTTC. It encodes CASSPTSLNYGYTF. The chain uses TRBV4-1 and TRBJ1-2; no definite D call. The V gene lost 4 bases and the J gene lost 1 base, with 10 bases spanning the gap. CDR1 is MGHRA and CDR2 is YSYEKL in the germline V gene. The CDR3 is made up of 14 amino acids.